These 10 T cell receptor beta chains share one sample of origin, sequenced in a study of cytomegalovirus exposure and HLA in healthy donors (dated 2017 in TCRdb). The library came from the immunoSEQ multiplex PCR assay. This is the immuneACCESS table as TCRdb keeps it, with only in-frame sequences that have V and J called. A part of the clones is gone; compared with another copy, unresolved V genes explain less than half, and the rest is unexplained. This sample lists 150,000 to 200,000 clones; about 82% were detected once. More than 1.2% of the sample rests with the top ten. What was sequenced was PBMCs. These receptors were collected from a young woman in good health and CMV-seronegative.

The chain couples TRBV11-2 to TRBJ2-7; TRBD1 matches at 8 bases. V was clipped by 1 base and J by 3 bases; unmatched bases: 5. Germline V gives CDR1 SGHAT, CDR2 FQNNGV. The CDR3 covers 15 residues. This CDR3 reads CASSLGSTGDYEQYF. Here the CDR3 DNA reads TGTGCCAGCAGCTTAGGTTCGACAGGGGACTACGAGCAGTACTTC.

The chain couples TRBV6-5 to TRBJ2-1; D might be TRBD1 (6 bases). The CDR3 length is 15 residues. Per germline, CDR1 MNHEY and CDR2 SVGAGI. Trimming stripped 0 bases from V and 10 bases from J, with 16 bases between. The CDR3 DNA sequence: TGTGCCAGCAGTTACTCACAGGGAACCCTTCGCGAGCAGTTCTTC. Translation: CASSYSQGTLREQFF.

This rearrangement joins TRBV18 to TRBJ2-1, with D unresolved. The CDR3 has 16 amino acids. The germline V gene has CDR1 KGHSH and CDR2 LQKENI. Trimming removed 2 bases from V and 0 bases from J, with 11 bases in between. In DNA form, the CDR3 reads TGTGCCAGCTCACCATCGAGCCTGAGCTCCTACAATGAGCAGTTCTTC. It is translated as CASSPSSLSSYNEQFF.

The chain links TRBV6-5 to TRBJ1-2; tentatively, D is TRBD1 (5 bases). The CDR3 sequence is 15 residues long. Germline lookup yields CDR1 MNHEY and CDR2 SVGAGI. Trimming left V 0 bases short and J 6 bases short, with 14 bases between. The CDR3 nucleotides are TGTGCCAGCAGTTACTCGGGCAGGGAAGGGAATGGCTACACCTTC. This sequence encodes CASSYSGREGNGYTF.

This clone was counted a single time. This chain uses TRBV28 with TRBJ2-2, with D hard to call. This CDR3 is 14 amino acids long. Trimming took 11 bases from V and 4 from J, leaving 17 bases between them. Germline values: CDR1 MDHEN, CDR2 SYDVKM. The CDR3 sequence: CAGNSPVGTGELFF. CDR3 nucleotides: TGTGCCGGTAACAGCCCAGTGGGCACCGGGGAGCTGTTTTTT.

This sequence joins TRBV4-1 and TRBJ2-1; 14 positions agree with TRBD2. CDR1 MGHRA and CDR2 YSYEKL come from the germline V gene. CDR3 length equals 17 residues. With V trimmed by 5 bases and J by 7 bases, 10 bases remained unmatched. CDR3 region: CASSGRTSGGSRNEQFF. The CDR3 nucleotides are TGCGCCAGCAGCGGACGGACTAGCGGGGGGAGTAGGAATGAGCAGTTCTTC.

This clone was observed a single time. The CDR3 spells CASSPSSTINYEQYF. CDR3 bases: TGTGCCAGCAGCCCGAGTAGTACCATAAACTACGAGCAGTACTTC. This chain uses TRBV7-7 with TRBJ2-7; D gene unclear. Germline V gene lookup returns CDR1 SSHAT and CDR2 FNYEAQ (reference sequence). With 5 bases removed from V and 3 bases from J, the gap between germline ends came to 17 bases. The CDR3 sequence is 15 residues long.

The rearrangement uses TRBV6-5 and TRBJ1-5; possibly TRBD1 for D (6 bases). This CDR3 comprises 15 residues. The V end was cut by 2 bases, the J end by 7 bases, with 15 bases between. Germline values: CDR1 MNHEY, CDR2 SVGAGI. The DNA for the CDR3 is TGTGCCAGCAGTTACGATGTACAGGGTAGGCAGCCCCAGCATTTT. Amino acid sequence: CASSYDVQGRQPQHF.

V gene TRBV7-8 combines with J gene TRBJ2-1, with D possibly TRBD2 on 6 matching bases. V was trimmed by 3 bases and J by 3 bases, leaving 12 bases between them. This CDR3 has 15 amino acids. Germline V gene sequence: CDR1 SGHVS, CDR2 FQNEAQ. The CDR3 region is CASSFARGFYNEQFF. The CDR3, as DNA: TGTGCCAGCAGCTTCGCCCGGGGGTTCTACAATGAGCAGTTCTTC.

The V and J genes are TRBV5-1 and TRBJ2-1, with 13 bases aligning to TRBD2. Germline V gene lookup returns CDR1 SGHRS and CDR2 YFSETQ. The CDR3 spans 16 residues. The trim removed 1 base at V and 2 bases at J, leaving 0 bases unmatched. The CDR3 DNA reads as TGCGCCAGCAGCTTGACTAGCGGGGGGGCCTACAATGAGCAGTTCTTC. This encodes CASSLTSGGAYNEQFF.